One sample yielded the 29 T cell receptor beta chains listed below, sequenced in a study of neurological immune-mediated disorders. TCRdb redid the calling of the 5' RACE reads with MiXCR, one entry per CDR3 protein. Among under 70,000 distinct CDR3 sequences listed, 2.5% to 3.5% were seen once. Sample: PBMCs. All receptors come from a woman aged 45-59 years with multiple sclerosis.

Many counts were recorded for this clonotype. The chain recombines TRBV20-1 with TRBJ1-6; D unclear. CDR3 length: 16 amino acids. Germline V CDR1 and CDR2: DFQATT, SNEGSKA (reference sequence). Trimming left V 0 bases short and J 0 bases short, with 9 bases between. Written as DNA, the CDR3 is TGCAGTGCTAGAGATCGAGGATCCTCCTATAATTCACCCCTCCACTTT. As protein: CSARDRGSSYNSPLHF.

Many counts were recorded for this clonotype. The V gene is TRBV5-1, the J gene TRBJ2-5; TRBD1 agrees at 7 bases. Per germline, CDR1 SGHRS and CDR2 YFSETQ. The J segment lost 2 bases and the V segment lost 7 bases, leaving 5 bases of the junction unmatched. The CDR3 runs to 13 residues. CDR3 residues: CASGGQVQETQYF. DNA for the CDR3: TGCGCCAGCGGCGGACAGGTTCAAGAGACCCAGTACTTC.

This clonotype came up many times. The chain carries TRBV20-1 and TRBJ2-1, with 12 bases identical to TRBD2. Germline assignment: CDR1 DFQATT and CDR2 SNEGSKA (reference sequence). CDR3 size: 15 residues. The V gene end was trimmed by 3 bases and the J gene end by 10 bases; junction bases not matched to a gene: 10. The CDR3 sequence is CSARDLAGGPDEQFF. The CDR3 DNA follows: TGCAGTGCTAGGGATCTAGCGGGAGGGCCAGACGAGCAGTTCTTC.

This clonotype has a count of ten or more. The chain is built from TRBV10-3 and TRBJ1-1; possible D gene TRBD1, 5 bases. Trimming stripped 8 bases from V and 1 base from J, with 8 bases between. This CDR3 is built from 12 residues. Germline V gene sequence: CDR1 ENHRY, CDR2 SYGVKD. The CDR3 DNA reads TGTGCCATCGGGCAGGGGAACACTGAAGCTTTCTTT. As protein: CAIGQGNTEAFF.

There are many counts of this clonotype. V usage is TRBV7-9 and J usage is TRBJ1-3, with D possibly TRBD1 on 5 matching bases. V gave up 5 bases and J gave up 0 bases, with 8 bases separating them. CDR3 length: 14 amino acids. Germline V gene data show CDR1 as SEHNR and CDR2 as FQNEAQ (reference sequence). The CDR3 DNA is TGTGCCAGCAGCCCAGGGAGCTCTGGAAACACCATATATTTT. Its protein product is CASSPGSSGNTIYF. The full variable domain, completed using reference TRBV7-9 and TRBJ1-3, is DTGVSQNPRHKITKRGQNVTFRCDPISEHNRLYWYRQTLGQGPEFLTYFQNEAQLEKSRLLSDRFSAERPKGSFSTLEIQRTEQGDSAMYLCASSPGSSGNTIYFGEGSWLTVV.

This clonotype was counted ten times or more. The V and J genes are TRBV5-5 and TRBJ2-3; D possibly corresponds to TRBD1 (5 bases). The CDR3 is 15 residues long. V shed 2 bases and J shed 2 bases, with 12 bases lying between them. CDR1 and CDR2 from the germline V gene are SGHKS and YYEKEE (reference sequence). CDR3 amino acids: CASSLGVLTTDTQYF. CDR3 bases: TGTGCCAGCAGCTTAGGGGTTCTGACCACAGATACGCAGTATTTT.

This clonotype showed up just a few times. This chain links TRBV5-6 with TRBJ2-3; 7 bases are a match to TRBD2. Trimming took 2 bases from V and 3 from J; bases not matched to a gene: 6. CDR1 is SGHDT and CDR2 is YYEEEE in the germline V gene. The CDR3 extends over 15 amino acids. DNA for the CDR3: TGTGCCAGCAGCTTATTACTAGCGCGGACAGATACGCAGTATTTT. It codes for CASSLLLARTDTQYF.

At least ten counts were recorded for this clonotype. The chain is built from TRBV20-1 and TRBJ2-7, with 7 bases identical to TRBD2. Germline V lookup: CDR1 DFQATT, CDR2 SNEGSKA (reference sequence). V shed 0 bases, J shed 7 bases, and the junction held 9 bases outside the gene matches. The CDR3 loop spans 14 amino acids. DNA for the CDR3: TGCAGTGCTAGAGAGTGGCAACCGGGGGGAGAGCAGTACTTC. Translated: CSAREWQPGGEQYF.

This clonotype was counted ten times or more. The gene calls are TRBV10-3 and TRBJ2-1, with 7 bases lining up with TRBD1. The V segment lost 0 bases and the J segment 4 bases; nucleotides outside the gene matches: 18. CDR1 is ENHRY, CDR2 SYGVKD, per germline. The CDR3 is made up of 20 amino acids. CDR3 amino acids: CAISESLKGTSRGIYNEQFF. DNA for the CDR3: TGTGCCATCAGTGAGTCTCTTAAAGGGACAAGCAGGGGGATTTACAATGAGCAGTTCTTC.

Many counts were recorded for this clonotype. The V gene is TRBV7-2, the J gene TRBJ2-3; D may be TRBD2 (6 bases). V was clipped by 6 bases and J by 0 bases, with 13 bases between them. Germline-derived CDR1 and CDR2 are SGHTA and FQGNSA. CDR3 length equals 15 residues. The DNA of the CDR3 is TGTGCCAGCAGTTATAGGGCGGGGAGCACAGATACGCAGTATTTT. It encodes CASSYRAGSTDTQYF.

The table lists this clonotype with many counts. The genes are TRBV20-1 and TRBJ2-3; D gene ambiguous. The CDR3 spans 16 residues. CDR1 is DFQATT, CDR2 SNEGSKA, per germline (reference sequence). V lost 2 bases, J lost 0 bases, and 15 bases lay in between. The CDR3 DNA is TGCAGTGCTAGATTGTTTGGCACCTCTAGCACAGATACGCAGTATTTT. Amino acids: CSARLFGTSSTDTQYF.

This clonotype was detected many times. The chain employs TRBV12-3 or TRBV12-4 and TRBJ2-3, with 9 positions matching TRBD2. V lost 6 bases, J lost 8 bases, and 12 bases stayed unmatched. This CDR3 is built from 15 residues. DNA for the CDR3: TGTGCCAGCAGCCATGGCGGGGGGGGAGAAGCTACGCAGTATTTT. The encoded protein is CASSHGGGGEATQYF.

This clonotype was detected many times. V and J are TRBV20-1 and TRBJ2-2; a weak D match, TRBD1 (5 bases). Trimming left V 3 bases short and J 4 bases short, with 12 bases between. There are 14 residues in the CDR3. Per germline, CDR1 DFQATT and CDR2 SNEGSKA (reference sequence). CDR3 bases: TGCAGTGCTAGCATTGCAGGGCCCACCGGGGAGCTGTTTTTT. This translates into CSASIAGPTGELFF.

Ten or more counts support this clonotype. This chain connects TRBV11-3 to TRBJ2-4, with 9 bases fitting TRBD1. From germline, CDR1 is SGHNT and CDR2 YENEEA. The CDR3 covers 15 residues. Losses at the gene ends were 3 bases for V and 7 bases for J; bases not matched to a gene: 7. The CDR3 coding sequence is TGTGCCAGCAGCTTCCGAGGGGACAGGGCCAACATTCAGTACTTC. Residues: CASSFRGDRANIQYF.

The table lists this clonotype with many counts. The chain has TRBV5-1 and TRBJ2-3; tentatively, D is TRBD2 (6 bases). Trimming pared 4 bases from V and 6 bases from J, leaving 12 bases between. CDR3 length equals 13 residues. Per the germline V gene, CDR1 is SGHRS and CDR2 is YFSETQ. CDR3 DNA: TGCGCCAGCAGCATCTGGGGGAGGGATACGCAGTATTTT. It codes for CASSIWGRDTQYF.

This clonotype was seen at least ten times. The chain links TRBV5-1 to TRBJ2-2; D possibly matches TRBD1 or TRBD2 (5 bases each). Trimming removed 7 bases from V and 16 bases from J, with 17 bases in between. Germline V gene data show CDR1 as SGHRS and CDR2 as YFSETQ. This CDR3 is built from 11 residues. The chain's CDR3 is CASREGPGEFF. DNA for the CDR3: TGCGCCAGCCGCGAGGGACCCGGGGAGTTTTTT.

This clonotype came up many times. The chain recombines TRBV5-1 with TRBJ2-1, with 10 bases identical to TRBD2. With V trimmed by 4 bases and J by 7 bases, 11 bases remained unmatched. Germline values: CDR1 SGHRS, CDR2 YFSETQ. The CDR3 sequence is 16 residues long. Written as DNA, the CDR3 is TGCGCCAGCAGCCCCGCCGGAGCGGGGGGGGGAAATGAGCAGTTCTTC. Protein sequence: CASSPAGAGGGNEQFF.

This clonotype appeared a few times. The rearrangement links TRBV28 to TRBJ2-7; 10 nucleotides match TRBD2. V trimming: 5 bases; J trimming: 2 bases; junction bases outside the gene matches: 9. Looked up from germline, CDR1 is MDHEN and CDR2 is SYDVKM. The CDR3 runs to 16 residues. The DNA for the CDR3 is TGTGCCAGCAGTCTCGCCGGGACTAGCGCCACCTACGAGCAGTACTTC. This encodes CASSLAGTSATYEQYF.

This clonotype appeared many times. The chain has TRBV15 and TRBJ1-5; D gene uncertain. Germline V gives CDR1 LNHNV, CDR2 YYDKDF (reference sequence). This CDR3 region has 13 residues. V dropped 3 bases and J dropped 11 bases, with 14 bases sitting between them. CDR3 protein: CATSRGRLEAQHF. The CDR3, as DNA: TGTGCCACCAGCAGGGGCCGACTTGAGGCCCAGCATTTT.

This clonotype appeared many times. J is TRBJ2-2 and V is TRBV12-3 or TRBV12-4, with D maybe TRBD2 (6 bases). Trimming removed 4 bases at V and 6 bases at J, with 18 bases between. The CDR3 covers 16 residues. The DNA of the CDR3 is TGTGCCAGCAGTTCCCCTAGCGTTCAGGGTTCCGGGGAGCTGTTTTTT. Its translation is CASSSPSVQGSGELFF.

This clonotype was recorded many times. This chain connects TRBV14 to TRBJ1-3; no clear D. The CDR3 extends over 12 amino acids. V was trimmed by 8 bases and J by 4 bases, leaving 9 bases between them. Germline CDR1 and CDR2: SGHDN and FVKESK. CDR3 loop: CASGGRGNTIYF. CDR3 nucleotides: TGTGCCAGCGGCGGCAGAGGAAACACCATATATTTT.

The rearrangement uses TRBV12-3 or TRBV12-4 and TRBJ2-7; maybe TRBD2 (5 bases). Between the trimmed V and J ends, which lost 3 bases and 0 bases, there was a span of 9 bases. This CDR3 is 14 amino acids long. The CDR3 DNA sequence: TGTGCCAGCAGTTTTGAGGGATTCTCCTACGAGCAGTACTTC. Its protein is CASSFEGFSYEQYF.

V is TRBV20-1 and J is TRBJ2-3; TRBD2 aligns across 8 bases. The CDR3 totals 16 residues. Unmatched junction bases numbered 16, after V lost 7 bases and J lost 4 bases. Germline lookup yields CDR1 DFQATT and CDR2 SNEGSKA (reference sequence). The CDR3 nucleotides are TGCAGTGTTCAGCGCCCCCGGGGGGGCCCGGCAGATACGCAGTATTTT. Translated, it gives CSVQRPRGGPADTQYF.

Of note for this clonotype: Since a much larger clone is just one base distant, this may be a read error. The J gene is TRBJ2-1, the V gene TRBV29-1, with unresolved D. This CDR3 contains 14 residues. CDR1 SQVTM and CDR2 ANQGSEA come from the germline V gene. Trimming shortened V by 8 bases and J by 0 bases, and 14 bases separated the two germline ends. Here the CDR3 DNA reads TGCAGCATTGGTTTCCGGATCTCCTACAATGAGCAGTTCTTC. Translation: CSIGFRISYNEQFF.

In its sample, this clonotype was seen many times. The genes are TRBV28 and TRBJ2-7; no clear D. V lost 5 bases to trimming and J lost 9 bases, with 20 bases between them. The CDR3 extends over 14 amino acids. The V gene's germline CDR1 is MDHEN and CDR2 SYDVKM. CDR3 nucleotides: TGTGCCAGCAGTCCACCTTACGCCCCCGCAGGGCAGTACTTC. This sequence encodes CASSPPYAPAGQYF.

The sample holds many counts of this clonotype. The chain joins TRBV6-5 to TRBJ2-5; 12 nucleotides line up with TRBD2. The CDR3 has 16 residues. Germline lookup yields CDR1 MNHEY and CDR2 SVGAGI. V trimming: 6 bases; J trimming: 5 bases; junction bases outside the gene matches: 10. The CDR3 protein is CASSQRTSGALETQYF. CDR3 nucleotides: TGTGCCAGCAGCCAAAGGACTAGCGGGGCCTTGGAGACCCAGTACTTC.

This clonotype appeared many times. The chain joins TRBV12-3 or TRBV12-4 to TRBJ2-3, with TRBD2 matching 7 bases. Losses at the gene ends were 7 bases for V and 0 bases for J; bases not matched to a gene: 4. The CDR3 has 14 amino acids. The CDR3 reads CASNTAGSTDTQYF. The CDR3 bases are TGTGCCAGCAATACAGCGGGAAGCACAGATACGCAGTATTTT.

This clonotype was seen at least ten times. The V call is TRBV21-1, the J call TRBJ2-7; the listed D gene, TRBD1, was not tested against the DNA. TRBV21-1 is a known pseudogene. The CDR3 totals 14 residues. The CDR3 reads CASSINQGAFEQYV. The CDR3 region has the DNA TGTGCCAGCAGTATAAATCAGGGGGCTTTCGAGCAGTACGTC.

This clonotype was observed at least ten times. J is TRBJ2-5 and V is TRBV12-3 or TRBV12-4, with 11 bases identical to TRBD2. V dropped 3 bases and J dropped 5; count of bases not matched to a gene: 8. CDR3 length: 16 amino acids. The CDR3 loop is CASSLRIAGGQETQYF. CDR3 nucleotides: TGTGCCAGCAGTTTGAGGATAGCGGGAGGGCAGGAGACCCAGTACTTC.